The next 25 T cell receptor beta chains were all read from a single sample in a study of identical twins. TCRdb recomputed calls from the 5' RACE reads with MiXCR, one row per CDR3 protein. The sample includes roughly 630,000 distinct CDR3 sequences, about 7% of them seen just once. This same sample was also taken into another study, of yellow fever vaccine responses in identical twins.

Material: PBMCs. The receptors stem from a woman aged 18-29 years in good health.

The V gene is TRBV11-1, the J gene TRBJ1-2; D uncertain. V was trimmed by 1 base and J by 3 bases, leaving 21 bases between them. Per the germline V gene, CDR1 is SGHAT and CDR2 is FQDESV (reference sequence). The CDR3 is made up of 18 amino acids. The CDR3 DNA reads TGTGCCAGCAGCTTAGTTTTCGGCGTAGGTGGGCCCGACTATGGCTACACCTTC. Protein product: CASSLVFGVGGPDYGYTF.

Ten or more counts support this clonotype. The chain combines TRBV20-1 with TRBJ2-3; 12 bases align to TRBD2. The CDR3 has 17 residues. J lost 2 bases, V lost 6 bases, and 12 bases had no gene match. Germline loops: CDR1 DFQATT, CDR2 SNEGSKA (reference sequence). DNA of the CDR3: TGCAGTGCCCCCCGATGGGCTAGCGGGGGGGCCACAGATACGCAGTATTTT. It is translated as CSAPRWASGGATDTQYF.

The chain links TRBV10-3 to TRBJ1-2; 7 positions match TRBD1. The V segment lost 6 bases and the J segment 3 bases; nucleotides outside the gene matches: 7. Germline V gives CDR1 ENHRY, CDR2 SYGVKD. The CDR3 runs 14 residues. The CDR3 sequence: CAIRAQGIDYGYTF. The CDR3 bases are TGTGCCATCAGGGCACAGGGGATTGACTATGGCTACACCTTC.

This chain links TRBV5-5 with TRBJ2-7; D is perhaps TRBD2 (5 bases). V lost 0 bases and J 4 bases, leaving 14 bases between the germline ends. The CDR3 covers 15 residues. The germline CDR1 and CDR2 sequences are SGHKS and YYEKEE (reference sequence). CDR3 bases: TGTGCCAGCAGCTTGGCTAGCTTCGTTTCTTACGAGCAGTACTTC. It encodes CASSLASFVSYEQYF. Drawing the rest from reference TRBV5-5 and TRBJ2-7, the complete variable domain is DAGVTQSPTHLIKTRGQQVTLRCSPISGHKSVSWYQQVLGQGPQFIFQYYEKEERGRGNFPDRFSARQFPNYSSELNVNALLLGDSALYLCASSLASFVSYEQYFGPGTRLTVT.

The chain recombines TRBV29-1 with TRBJ2-1; D perhaps matches TRBD2 (5 bases). Germline loops: CDR1 SQVTM, CDR2 ANQGSEA. The V end was cut by 6 bases, the J end by 9 bases, with 21 bases between. The CDR3 totals 14 residues. The DNA of the CDR3 is TGCAGCGTCCAAATGACTACCCTCTCGGGTGAGCAGTTCTTC. This codes for CSVQMTTLSGEQFF.

The chain uses TRBV7-3 and TRBJ2-7, with 13 bases fitting TRBD2. CDR3 size: 18 residues. CDR1 and CDR2 (germline): SGHTA, FQGTGA. Losses at the gene ends were 1 base for V and 0 bases for J; bases not matched to a gene: 6. CDR3 nucleotide sequence: TGTGCCAGCAGCTTAAAGGGGAGGACTAGCGGGAGCTCCTACGAGCAGTACTTC. Protein sequence: CASSLKGRTSGSSYEQYF. Looking up the rest from reference TRBV7-3 and TRBJ2-7 gives the full variable domain: GAGVSQTPSNKVTEKGKYVELRCDPISGHTALYWYRQSLGQGPEFLIYFQGTGAADDSGLPNDRFFAVRPEGSVSTLKIQRTERGDSAVYLCASSLKGRTSGSSYEQYFGPGTRLTVT.

In its sample, this clonotype was seen many times. J is TRBJ2-1 and V is TRBV7-9; tentatively, D is TRBD2 (5 bases). The CDR3 is 15 amino acids. V was cut by 5 bases and J by 2 bases, with 13 bases left in between. Germline CDR1 reads SEHNR; CDR2 reads FQNEAQ (reference sequence). The CDR3 DNA is TGTGCCAGCAGCCAAACTAGTTCTCCCTACAATGAGCAGTTCTTC. This encodes CASSQTSSPYNEQFF. Looking up the rest from reference TRBV7-9 and TRBJ2-1 gives the full variable domain: DTGVSQNPRHKITKRGQNVTFRCDPISEHNRLYWYRQTLGQGPEFLTYFQNEAQLEKSRLLSDRFSAERPKGSFSTLEIQRTEQGDSAMYLCASSQTSSPYNEQFFGPGTRLTVL.

V is TRBV18 and J is TRBJ2-3; D unclear. CDR3 length: 15 residues. In germline, CDR1 is KGHSH, CDR2 LQKENI. V was cut by 0 bases and J by 7 bases, with 14 bases left in between. CDR3 sequence (DNA): TGTGCCAGCTCACCACCGGCAACTCTTCTCCATACGCAGTATTTT. Amino acids: CASSPPATLLHTQYF.

This clonotype came up many times. The chain's CDR3 is CASSLVQRADTQYF. In nucleotides, the CDR3 is TGTGCCAGCAGCTTGGTCCAACGGGCAGATACGCAGTATTTT. This chain uses TRBV11-2 with TRBJ2-3, with unresolved D. V lost 3 bases to trimming and J lost 4 bases, with 11 bases between them. The V gene's germline CDR1 is SGHAT and CDR2 FQNNGV. The CDR3 covers 14 residues.

This rearrangement joins TRBV3-1 to TRBJ2-1; possibly TRBD2 for D (5 bases). Germline CDR1 reads LGHDT; CDR2 reads YNNKEL (reference sequence). The CDR3 length is 16 residues. Trimming left V 0 bases short and J 0 bases short, with 9 bases between. This CDR3 reads CASSQDLAGSYNEQFF. The CDR3 DNA sequence: TGTGCCAGCAGCCAAGACTTGGCGGGCTCCTACAATGAGCAGTTCTTC.

In its sample, this clonotype was seen many times. The V call is TRBV29-1, the J call TRBJ2-1; 8 bases fit TRBD2. The CDR3 sequence is 13 residues long. Germline CDR1 SQVTM, CDR2 ANQGSEA. V was clipped by 6 bases and J by 3 bases; unmatched bases: 4. CDR3 DNA sequence: TGCAGCGTAGTAGCGGGGCTCTACAATGAGCAGTTCTTC. This gives the protein CSVVAGLYNEQFF.

This clonotype occurred a few times. The CDR3 region has the DNA TGCGCCAGCAGCCTCGAGCTGAACTCCTACAATGAGCAGTTCTTC. It codes for CASSLELNSYNEQFF. This chain connects TRBV4-1 to TRBJ2-1; D unclear. The CDR3 is 15 residues long. Germline V CDR1 and CDR2: MGHRA, YSYEKL. Trimming removed 4 bases from V and 0 bases from J, with 10 bases in between.

The chain is built from TRBV16 and TRBJ2-4, with D tentatively TRBD1 or TRBD2 (5 bases each). Germline V gives CDR1 KGHSY, CDR2 FQNENV. V was clipped by 1 base and J by 7 bases, with 14 bases between them. This CDR3 comprises 15 residues. This CDR3 reads CASSQFGDRGNIQYF. The CDR3 nucleotides read TGTGCCAGCAGCCAATTTGGGGACCGAGGGAACATTCAGTACTTC.

This clonotype has just a few counts. This chain uses TRBV10-1 with TRBJ2-1, with no clear D. The germline V and J ends were trimmed by 0 bases and 7 bases, with 16 bases remaining between them. This CDR3 has 16 amino acids. Germline V CDR1 and CDR2: WNHNN, SYGVQD (reference sequence). The CDR3 DNA reads TGCGCCAGCAGTGAGTCTCCTAGTGCAGGAAGAAATGAGCAGTTCTTC. The encoded protein is CASSESPSAGRNEQFF.

This clonotype appeared a single time. This may be a read error: a much more frequent sequence differs by one nucleotide. The chain carries TRBV12-3 or TRBV12-4 and TRBJ2-2, with 7 bases that match TRBD2. This CDR3 has 14 amino acids. This CDR3 is CASGISGPTGEPFF. For the CDR3, the DNA is TGTGCCAGCGGTATTAGCGGGCCGACCGGGGAGCCGTTTTTT.

The table lists this clonotype with many counts. The V and J genes are TRBV5-1 and TRBJ1-4; TRBD1 might be the D (6 bases). The V gene lost 3 bases and the J gene lost 1 base, with 10 bases spanning the gap. CDR3 length: 15 amino acids. Germline assignment: CDR1 SGHRS and CDR2 YFSETQ. The CDR3, as DNA: TGCGCCAGCAGCTACGGACAGTTAACTAATGAAAAACTGTTTTTT. Its translation: CASSYGQLTNEKLFF.

This clonotype was observed many times. In DNA, the CDR3 is TGTGCCAGCAGCTCCCGGGACAGGGCTACCGGGGAGCTGTTTTTT. This codes for CASSSRDRATGELFF. The chain recombines TRBV12-3 or TRBV12-4 with TRBJ2-2; 9 positions match TRBD1. Trimming removed 6 bases from V and 5 bases from J; junction bases left unmatched: 7. CDR3 length equals 15 residues.

In its sample, this clonotype was seen many times. The V gene is TRBV20-1, the J gene TRBJ2-1; D ambiguous. The V and J ends lost 3 bases and 9 bases respectively, with 9 bases between them. Germline values: CDR1 DFQATT, CDR2 SNEGSKA (reference sequence). The CDR3 has 11 amino acids. CDR3 coding DNA: TGCAGTGCTAGGAAGGCTAGTGAGCAGTTCTTC. This codes for CSARKASEQFF.

This clonotype was detected ten times or more. The chain links TRBV6-5 to TRBJ2-7; D gene ambiguous. CDR3 size: 15 residues. CDR1 and CDR2 (germline): MNHEY, SVGAGI. The V gene lost 2 bases and the J gene lost 1 base, with 12 bases spanning the gap. In DNA form, the CDR3 reads TGTGCCAGCAGTTACGGGTCATCTGGGTCCTACGAGCAGTACGTC. Encoded protein: CASSYGSSGSYEQYV.

This clonotype was counted between two and nine times. The chain joins TRBV20-1 to TRBJ2-1; perhaps TRBD1 as D (5 bases). CDR3 length: 11 residues. CDR1 DFQATT and CDR2 SNEGSKA come from the germline V gene (reference sequence). Trimming removed 3 bases from V and 8 bases from J, with 8 bases in between. CDR3 coding DNA: TGCAGTGCTAGTTGGGGCGATGAGCAGTTCTTC. Protein sequence: CSASWGDEQFF.

The V gene is TRBV29-1, the J gene TRBJ2-1, with a possible D match to TRBD2 (5 bases). The germline V and J ends were trimmed by 4 bases and 3 bases, with 13 bases remaining between them. Germline-derived CDR1 and CDR2 are SQVTM and ANQGSEA. The CDR3 loop spans 14 amino acids. The CDR3 reads CSVGGNLGYNEQFF. The CDR3 bases are TGCAGCGTTGGAGGGAACTTGGGCTACAATGAGCAGTTCTTC.

This chain links TRBV20-1 with TRBJ1-6, with 11 bases fitting TRBD1. Germline-derived CDR1 and CDR2 are DFQATT and SNEGSKA (reference sequence). Germline trimming cut 1 base from V and 10 bases from J; bases unmatched to any gene: 3. The CDR3 runs to 14 residues. The CDR3 spells CSARVGTGGSPLHF. The CDR3 nucleotides read TGCAGTGCTAGAGTCGGGACAGGGGGATCACCCCTCCACTTT.

Details on this clonotype: One end of the junction varies from germline; a read error may be responsible. The rearrangement uses TRBV5-8 and TRBJ2-2; D assignment may be TRBD1 or TRBD2 (5 bases each). CDR1 and CDR2 (germline): SGHTS, YDEGEE. This CDR3 spans 14 amino acids. The CDR3 spells CGVIRGAKTGELFF. The CDR3 DNA reads TGTGGAGTGATAAGAGGGGCGAAGACCGGGGAGCTGTTTTTT. Variable domain in full (rest from reference TRBV5-8 and TRBJ2-2): EAGVTQSPTHLIKTRGQQATLRCSPISGHTSVYWYQQALGLGLQFLLWYDEGEERNRGNFPPRFSGRQFPNYSSELNVNALELEDSALYLCGVIRGAKTGELFFGEGSRLTVL.

In its sample, this clonotype was seen many times. This chain links TRBV29-1 with TRBJ2-2; 7 positions agree with TRBD1. Germline V gives CDR1 SQVTM, CDR2 ANQGSEA. V lost 6 bases to trimming and J lost 0 bases; unmatched junction nucleotides: 7. This CDR3 comprises 15 residues. The CDR3: CSVRTGASNTGELFF. The CDR3 nucleotides read TGCAGCGTCCGTACAGGGGCCTCGAACACCGGGGAGCTGTTTTTT.

This clonotype was counted a few times. The rearrangement links TRBV6-1 to TRBJ2-7; TRBD1 is a possible D gene (6 bases). The CDR3 consists of 12 residues. The ends were cut back, 8 bases at V and 4 bases at J, with 12 bases in the middle. The V gene's germline CDR1 is MNHNS and CDR2 SASEGT. The DNA of the CDR3 is TGTGCCAGCCGGGACAACATATACGAGCAGTACGTC. The encoded protein is CASRDNIYEQYV.